This is a list of T cell receptor beta chains from one sample in a study of technical replicates of blood from several donors. The data were produced by immunoSEQ multiplex PCR, yet TCRdb's version contains in-frame clones alone and is incomplete. The table records some 13,000 clones, nearly 80% of them present only once. Sequenced sample: PBMCs. Every receptor here comes from a human donor in good health. Each CDR3 is given with its conserved first and last residue. A D gene is named only where the DNA matches it firmly. Rows may omit the clone size; those that give it use once, few, many or a size class.

>medium-sized|TRBJ2-7|TRBD1|TRBV7-9
CASSLGQGFAEQYF
TGTGCCAGCAGTTTGGGACAGGGATTTGCCGAGCAGTACTTC
>NA|TRBJ1-1|NA|TRBV7-9
CASSLAGQKGAFF
TGTGCCAGCAGCTTAGCCGGACAGAAGGGGGCTTTCTTT
>few|TRBJ2-7|TRBD2|TRBV18
CASSRTTSGGSYEQYF
TGTGCCAGCTCACGCACGACTAGCGGTGGCTCCTACGAGCAGTACTTC
>NA|TRBJ2-3|NA|TRBV27
CASSVFTGKGTDTQYF
TGTGCCAGCAGCGTTTTTACGGGGAAGGGCACAGATACGCAGTATTTT
>NA|TRBJ2-2|TRBD2|TRBV25-1
CASSESGVNTGELFF
TGTGCCAGCAGTGAAAGCGGGGTGAACACCGGGGAGCTGTTTTTT
>NA|TRBJ2-4|TRBD2|TRBV28
CASSGTGGPSDIQYF
TGTGCCAGCAGTGGGACGGGAGGGCCCTCTGACATTCAGTACTTC
>NA|TRBJ2-3|TRBD1|TRBV10-1
CASSAGTGQYF
TGCGCCAGCAGTGCCGGGACAGGGCAGTATTTT
>NA|TRBJ2-5|TRBD1|TRBV10-3
CAISPGVGQGQETQYF
TGTGCCATCAGTCCGGGGGTGGGACAGGGGCAAGAGACCCAGTACTTC
>NA|TRBJ2-5|NA|TRBV18
CASSPPSDQETQYF
TGTGCCAGCTCACCACCGTCGGACCAAGAGACCCAGTACTTC
>NA|TRBJ2-5|TRBD2|TRBV4-1
CASSQPGAGGETQYF
TGCGCCAGCAGCCAGCCTGGGGCGGGAGGAGAGACCCAGTACTTC
>NA|TRBJ2-5|TRBD2|TRBV28
CASSLAGVAQETQYF
TGTGCCAGCAGTTTAGCGGGAGTGGCTCAAGAGACCCAGTACTTC
>NA|TRBJ2-7|NA|TRBV6-6
CASSYGAGASYEQYF
TGTGCCAGCAGTTACGGAGCAGGGGCCTCCTACGAGCAGTACTTC
>NA|TRBJ1-1|NA|TRBV5-1
CASSLEKGGTEAFF
TGCGCCAGCAGCTTGGAGAAAGGGGGTACTGAAGCTTTCTTT
>NA|TRBJ1-5|NA|TRBV29-1
CSVSELGQDQPQHF
TGCAGCGTTTCCGAGCTGGGGCAGGATCAGCCCCAGCATTTT
>NA|TRBJ2-5|TRBD2|TRBV6-5
CASSYSGLAGGETQYF
TGTGCCAGCAGTTACTCGGGACTAGCGGGAGGAGAGACCCAGTACTTC
>NA|TRBJ2-7|TRBD2|TRBV6-5
CAVRSTSGSSYEQYF
TGTGCCGTCCGATCGACTAGCGGGAGTTCCTACGAGCAGTACTTC
>NA|TRBJ2-1|TRBD1|TRBV7-8
CASSSTGTGDNEQFF
TGTGCCAGCAGTTCTACCGGGACAGGGGACAATGAGCAGTTCTTC
>NA|TRBJ2-1|TRBD2|TRBV7-6
CASSPSNSGRAHNEQFF
TGTGCCAGCAGCCCAAGCAATAGCGGGAGGGCCCACAATGAGCAGTTCTTC
>NA|TRBJ2-7|NA|TRBV11-2
CASSLGPDKTYEQYF
TGTGCCAGCAGCTTAGGTCCGGACAAGACCTACGAGCAGTACTTC
>NA|TRBJ2-1|NA|TRBV6-4
CASSDSARGMNEQFF
TGTGCCAGCAGTGACTCGGCGCGGGGAATGAATGAGCAGTTCTTC
>NA|TRBJ2-5|TRBD2|TRBV5-1
CASSLKAGGTLGDQYF
TGCGCCAGCAGCTTGAAAGCGGGAGGGACCCTTGGAGACCAGTACTTC
>NA|TRBJ2-1|NA|TRBV7-9
CASSLGKGEGGNEQFF
TGTGCCAGCAGCTTGGGGAAGGGGGAGGGAGGGAATGAGCAGTTCTTC
>NA|TRBJ1-4|NA|TRBV27
CASSSEGATNEKLFF
TGTGCCAGCAGTTCCGAGGGAGCAACTAATGAAAAACTGTTTTTT